Listed below are T cell receptor beta chains from one sample, sequenced in a study of cytomegalovirus exposure and HLA in healthy donors. Some clones are missing from TCRdb's copy, which holds only in-frame ones; the method was immunoSEQ multiplex PCR. The table has about 190,000 clones, less than 90% seen once. Specimen: PBMCs. The receptor set was obtained from a woman in her twenties or thirties in good health and CMV-seronegative. Both conserved end residues are part of each CDR3. Fields, in order: V gene, J gene, D gene, clone size, CDR3 protein, CDR3 DNA. The D gene is left open where the match is weak. Clone size is not always given. Where it is, it says once, few, many or a class for expanded clones.

>TRBV5-1|TRBJ2-5|TRBD2|-
CASSLELAGSSGQETQYF
TGCGCCAGCAGCTTGGAGCTAGCGGGGTCTTCGGGGCAAGAGACCCAGTACTTC
>TRBV11-1|TRBJ2-1|TRBD2|-
CASSLGGRPNEQFF
TGTGCCAGCAGCTTAGGCGGGAGGCCAAATGAGCAGTTCTTC
>TRBV2|TRBJ2-7|TRBD1|-
CANSRDSFYEQYF
TGTGCCAACTCCCGGGACAGCTTCTACGAGCAGTACTTC
>TRBV10-3|TRBJ2-7|TRBD2|-
CAISDGGLVNEQYF
TGTGCCATCAGTGATGGGGGACTAGTAAATGAGCAGTACTTC
>TRBV10-2|TRBJ1-2|-|-
CASSETGSGYTF
TGCGCCAGCAGTGAGACAGGGTCTGGCTACACCTTC
>TRBV5-4|TRBJ2-7|-|-
CASSRLAGAVSYEQYF
TGTGCCAGCAGCCGTCTCGCGGGGGCCGTCTCCTACGAGCAGTACTTC
>TRBV28|TRBJ1-2|-|once
CASSLPQASSGYTF
TGTGCCAGCAGTTTACCCCAGGCCTCGAGTGGCTACACCTTC
>TRBV5-5|TRBJ2-3|TRBD1|-
CASSLAPGQGGPQYF
TGTGCCAGCAGCTTGGCTCCAGGACAGGGTGGGCCGCAGTATTTT
>TRBV7-6|TRBJ1-1|TRBD1|-
CASSLGQGGEAFF
TGTGCCAGCAGCTTGGGACAGGGAGGAGAAGCTTTCTTT
>TRBV28|TRBJ1-5|-|once
CASTIRRYQPQHF
TGTGCCAGCACCATTCGGAGATATCAGCCCCAGCATTTT
>TRBV6-1|TRBJ2-7|-|-
CASNLERLAPYEQYF
TGTGCCAGCAACCTAGAGAGGTTAGCCCCCTACGAGCAGTACTTC
>TRBV28|TRBJ1-1|-|-
CASTTGGEGNTEAFF
TGTGCCAGCACCACTGGGGGGGAGGGGAACACTGAAGCTTTCTTT
>TRBV2|TRBJ2-5|-|-
CASILGLPVGTQYF
TGTGCCAGCATCCTAGGACTCCCTGTGGGGACCCAGTACTTC
>TRBV15|TRBJ1-1|-|-
CATSREYPSGTEAFF
TGTGCCACCAGCAGAGAGTACCCGTCGGGGACTGAAGCTTTCTTT
>TRBV13|TRBJ2-7|-|-
CASSLRAESSAKNYEQYF
TGTGCCAGCAGCTTACGGGCCGAATCTAGCGCGAAAAACTACGAGCAGTACTTC
>TRBV13|TRBJ2-5|-|-
CASSAGLQETQYF
TGTGCCAGCAGCGCCGGACTGCAAGAGACCCAGTACTTC
>TRBV28|TRBJ1-3|-|-
CASIPGGGLSGNTIYF
TGTGCCAGCATCCCTGGGGGGGGGCTCTCTGGAAACACCATATATTTT
>TRBV28|TRBJ1-2|-|-
CASSSPTQGLSFNYGYTF
TGTGCCAGCAGTTCCCCCACCCAGGGGCTCTCCTTTAACTATGGCTACACCTTC
>TRBV27|TRBJ2-7|TRBD1|-
CASSSRTGPYEQYF
TGTGCCAGCAGTTCCCGGACAGGTCCCTACGAGCAGTACTTC
>TRBV15|TRBJ2-7|TRBD1|-
CATSRAGDRGYEQYF
TGTGCCACCAGCAGAGCCGGGGACAGGGGCTACGAGCAGTACTTC
>TRBV7-2|TRBJ2-1|-|-
CASSLTAGDENEQFF
TGTGCCAGCAGCTTAACCGCAGGGGACGAAAATGAGCAGTTCTTC
>TRBV5-4|TRBJ2-3|-|once
CASSPTRDTQYF
TGTGCCAGCAGCCCTACCCGAGATACGCAGTATTTT
>TRBV7-8|TRBJ1-1|-|-
CASSSAGNTEAFF
TGTGCCAGCAGCTCGGCAGGGAACACTGAAGCTTTCTTT